The 15 T cell receptor beta chains below were found in one sample sequenced in a study of identifying expanded T cells in peripheral blood. Only in-frame clones appear in the TCRdb table, and some are missing; sequencing was by immunoSEQ multiplex PCR. The sample consists of 100,000 to 150,000 clones, about 86% of them appearing once. The sample taken for sequencing was blood. These receptors originate from a person aged 18 to 70 in good health.

DNA of the CDR3: TGTGCCAGCAGCCCGCCGGGACTAGCAAGAGATACGCAGTATTTT. Protein product: CASSPPGLARDTQYF. The V and J genes are TRBV7-2 and TRBJ2-3; the match to TRBD2 covers 9 bases. CDR3 length: 15 amino acids. V trimming: 5 bases; J trimming: 5 bases; junction bases outside the gene matches: 8. Germline values: CDR1 SGHTA, CDR2 FQGNSA.

This chain joins TRBV30 and TRBJ1-1; unclear D gene. This CDR3 has 14 residues. CDR1 and CDR2 from the germline V gene are GTSNPN and SVGIG (reference sequence). Between the trimmed V and J ends, which lost 7 bases and 0 bases, there was a span of 15 bases. The CDR3 sequence: CAYRPGLLNTEAFF. CDR3 sequence (DNA): TGTGCCTACCGCCCCGGATTGTTGAACACTGAAGCTTTCTTT.

V and J are TRBV5-1 and TRBJ2-3; a possible D gene is TRBD2 (5 bases). V was cut by 4 bases and J by 0 bases, with 15 bases left in between. From germline, CDR1 is SGHRS and CDR2 YFSETQ. There are 16 residues in the CDR3. CDR3 sequence (DNA): TGCGCCAGCAGCGGGAGTCAGGTATCTAGCACAGATACGCAGTATTTT. Protein product: CASSGSQVSSTDTQYF.

The chain uses TRBV10-1 and TRBJ2-7, with D unresolved. CDR3 size: 13 residues. The germline CDR1 and CDR2 sequences are WNHNN and SYGVQD (reference sequence). The V end was cut by 2 bases, the J end by 0 bases, with 5 bases between. The CDR3 spells CASSEKDSYEQYF. The CDR3 coding sequence is TGCGCCAGCAGTGAGAAGGACTCCTACGAGCAGTACTTC.

The rearrangement links TRBV2 to TRBJ2-1, with a possible D match to TRBD1 (5 bases). CDR3 length: 12 residues. V was pared by 3 bases and J by 9 bases, with 9 bases between. In germline, CDR1 is SNHLY, CDR2 FYNNEI. The chain's CDR3 is CASSDRAPEQFF. The CDR3 coding sequence is TGTGCCAGCAGTGACAGGGCGCCTGAGCAGTTCTTC.

The chain combines TRBV5-4 with TRBJ1-4, with 8 bases matching TRBD1. CDR3 size: 14 residues. From germline, CDR1 is SGHNT and CDR2 YYREEE (reference sequence). V shed 3 bases and J 6 bases; nucleotides not matched to a gene: 4. The CDR3 sequence is CASSYDRGDEKLFF. DNA of the CDR3: TGTGCCAGCAGCTACGACAGGGGAGATGAAAAACTGTTTTTT. Together with reference TRBV5-4 and TRBJ1-4, the CDR3 gives the full variable domain: ETGVTQSPTHLIKTRGQQVTLRCSSQSGHNTVSWYQQALGQGPQFIFQYYREEENGRGNFPPRFSGLQFPNYSSELNVNALELDDSALYLCASSYDRGDEKLFFGSGTQLSVL.

This chain uses TRBV19 with TRBJ1-5, with 7 nucleotides matching TRBD1. J was trimmed by 4 bases and V by 7 bases; bases with no gene match: 13. CDR1 is LNHDA, CDR2 SQIVND, per germline (reference sequence). CDR3 length equals 16 residues. DNA for the CDR3: TGTGCCAGTACTTCTTCCCTAGGGACAGTGAATCAGCCCCAGCATTTT. Residues: CASTSSLGTVNQPQHF.

CDR3 DNA sequence: TGTGCCTGGATCTATGGGGGCGAATGCGAGCAGTACTTC. Translated, it gives CAWIYGGECEQYF. This chain connects TRBV30 to TRBJ2-7, with a possible D match to TRBD1 (6 bases). CDR3 length: 13 amino acids. CDR1 is GTSNPN and CDR2 is SVGIG in the germline V gene (reference sequence). The germline V and J ends were trimmed by 4 bases and 6 bases, with 16 bases remaining between them.

This chain connects TRBV25-1 to TRBJ2-3; D not certain. V lost 4 bases, J lost 1 base, and 9 bases lay in between. Germline lookup yields CDR1 MGHDK and CDR2 SYGVNS. CDR3 length: 14 amino acids. CDR3 protein: CASSVSRGTDTQYF. Written as DNA, the CDR3 is TGTGCCAGCAGTGTGTCCCGGGGCACAGATACGCAGTATTTT.

V is TRBV19 and J is TRBJ1-1; D is possibly TRBD1 (6 bases). This CDR3 contains 14 residues. V was cut by 2 bases and J by 5 bases, with 12 bases left in between. Germline lookup yields CDR1 LNHDA and CDR2 SQIVND (reference sequence). CDR3: CASSILGAWTEAFF. CDR3 bases: TGTGCCAGTAGTATATTGGGGGCCTGGACTGAAGCTTTCTTT.

The V and J genes are TRBV19 and TRBJ1-6; D remains ambiguous. V was cut by 7 bases and J by 0 bases, with 13 bases left in between. This CDR3 spans 16 amino acids. Germline V gene data show CDR1 as LNHDA and CDR2 as SQIVND (reference sequence). CDR3 residues: CASNRGSSSYNSPLHF. The CDR3 nucleotides read TGTGCCAGTAACCGAGGATCGAGCTCCTATAATTCACCCCTCCACTTT. The full variable domain, rest sourced from reference TRBV19 and TRBJ1-6, is DGGITQSPKYLFRKEGQNVTLSCEQNLNHDAMYWYRQDPGQGLRLIYYSQIVNDFQKGDIAEGYSVSREKKESFPLTVTSAQKNPTAFYLCASNRGSSSYNSPLHFGNGTRLTVT.

The V call is TRBV27, the J call TRBJ2-1, with 7 bases matching TRBD1. The V gene's germline CDR1 is MNHEY and CDR2 SMNVEV (reference sequence). The CDR3 spans 13 residues. Germline trimming cut 3 bases from V and 8 bases from J; bases unmatched to any gene: 4. CDR3 protein: CASSFKGAYEQFF. In DNA form, the CDR3 reads TGTGCCAGCAGTTTTAAGGGGGCCTATGAGCAGTTCTTC.

The rearrangement joins TRBV11-2 to TRBJ1-4; no definite D call. V was clipped by 5 bases and J by 4 bases, with 11 bases between them. The CDR3 is made up of 14 amino acids. The germline gives CDR1 SGHAT, CDR2 FQNNGV. The CDR3 region is CASSPSLINEKLFF. CDR3 DNA: TGTGCCAGCAGCCCCAGCCTTATTAATGAAAAACTGTTTTTT.

The count of this clone is one. This chain uses TRBV6-6 with TRBJ2-5; 7 nucleotides line up with TRBD1. The trim removed 5 bases at V and 1 base at J, leaving 4 bases unmatched. This CDR3 comprises 14 residues. The V gene's germline CDR1 is MNHNY and CDR2 SVGAGI (reference sequence). The CDR3 loop reads CASSPNRGQETQYF. The CDR3 bases are TGTGCCAGCAGTCCAAACAGGGGCCAAGAGACCCAGTACTTC.

V usage is TRBV28 and J usage is TRBJ1-2; tentative D call: TRBD1 (6 bases). The V gene lost 6 bases and the J gene lost 8 bases, with 13 bases spanning the gap. Germline lookup yields CDR1 MDHEN and CDR2 SYDVKM. The CDR3 spans 12 residues. CDR3 bases: TGTGCCAGCAGCCTATCGGGACAAGGCTACACCTTC. Residues: CASSLSGQGYTF.